This T cell receptor beta chain was retrieved from a study of CD8 T cells in ankylosing spondylitis. Remarks on this clonotype: What it binds is not known.

Findings of the study overall: For ankylosing spondylitis blood, a TCR beta motif of 8 or 9 highly homologous variants appeared characteristic. Significant enrichment of disease-linked clones was reported in matched ankylosing spondylitis synovial fluid. Earlier work had already found some motif variants in reactive arthritis synovial fluid and blood.

MiXCR, applied by TCRdb to the 5' RACE reads, yields one record per CDR3 protein. Seen here are a few hundred thousand distinct CDR3 sequences, over 9.5% observed once, and the top ten hold approximately 6.2%. The source is a male donor with ankylosing spondylitis. What was sequenced was blood, either unsorted or a sorted T cell fraction (not recorded which).

The CDR3 nucleotides are TGCGCCAGCAGCGCACCGGGACAGGGCGCCGGAAACACCATATATTTT. This encodes CASSAPGQGAGNTIYF. The chain recombines TRBV5-1 with TRBJ1-3, with 9 bases that match TRBD1. Germline assignment: CDR1 SGHRS and CDR2 YFSETQ. The CDR3 sequence is 16 residues long. The trim removed 4 bases at V and 4 bases at J, leaving 9 bases unmatched.